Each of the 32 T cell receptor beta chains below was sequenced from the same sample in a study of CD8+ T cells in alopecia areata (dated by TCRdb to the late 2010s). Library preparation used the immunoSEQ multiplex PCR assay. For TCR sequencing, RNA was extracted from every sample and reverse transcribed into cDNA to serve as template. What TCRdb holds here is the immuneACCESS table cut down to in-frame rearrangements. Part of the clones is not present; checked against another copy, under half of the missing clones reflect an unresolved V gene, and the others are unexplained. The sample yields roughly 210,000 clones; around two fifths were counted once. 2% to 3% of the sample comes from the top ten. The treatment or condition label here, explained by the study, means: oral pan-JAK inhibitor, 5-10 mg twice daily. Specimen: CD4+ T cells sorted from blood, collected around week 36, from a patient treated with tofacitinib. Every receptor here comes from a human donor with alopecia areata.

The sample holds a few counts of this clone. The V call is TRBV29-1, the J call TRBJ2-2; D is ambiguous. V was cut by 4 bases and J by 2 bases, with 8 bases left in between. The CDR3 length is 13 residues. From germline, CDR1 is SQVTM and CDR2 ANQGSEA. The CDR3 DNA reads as TGCAGCGTTGTGGACCCAAACACCGGGGAGCTGTTTTTT. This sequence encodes CSVVDPNTGELFF.

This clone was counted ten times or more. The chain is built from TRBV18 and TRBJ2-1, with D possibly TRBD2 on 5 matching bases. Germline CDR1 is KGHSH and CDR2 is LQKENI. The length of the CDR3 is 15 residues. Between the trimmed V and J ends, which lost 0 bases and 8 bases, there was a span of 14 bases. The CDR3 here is CASSPPSAFGDEQFF. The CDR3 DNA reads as TGTGCCAGCTCACCACCCTCGGCGTTCGGGGATGAGCAGTTCTTC.

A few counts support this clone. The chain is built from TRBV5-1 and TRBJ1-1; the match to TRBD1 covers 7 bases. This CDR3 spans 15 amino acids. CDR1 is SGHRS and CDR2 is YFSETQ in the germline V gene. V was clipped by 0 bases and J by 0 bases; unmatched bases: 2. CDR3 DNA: TGCGCCAGCAGCTTGGGGGACAGAATGAACACTGAAGCTTTCTTT. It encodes CASSLGDRMNTEAFF.

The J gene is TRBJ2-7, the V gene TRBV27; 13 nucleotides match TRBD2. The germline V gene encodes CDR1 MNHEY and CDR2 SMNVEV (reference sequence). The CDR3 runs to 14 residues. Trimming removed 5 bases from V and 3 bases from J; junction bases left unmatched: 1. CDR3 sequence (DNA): TGTGCCAGCAGTCGGACTAGCGGGAGCTACGAGCAGTACTTC. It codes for CASSRTSGSYEQYF.

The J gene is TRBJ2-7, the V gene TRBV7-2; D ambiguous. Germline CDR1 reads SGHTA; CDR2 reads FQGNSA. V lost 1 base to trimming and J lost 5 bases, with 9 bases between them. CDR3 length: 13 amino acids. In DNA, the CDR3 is TGTGCCAGCAGCTTAGGACCCACGCACGAGCAGTACTTC. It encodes CASSLGPTHEQYF.

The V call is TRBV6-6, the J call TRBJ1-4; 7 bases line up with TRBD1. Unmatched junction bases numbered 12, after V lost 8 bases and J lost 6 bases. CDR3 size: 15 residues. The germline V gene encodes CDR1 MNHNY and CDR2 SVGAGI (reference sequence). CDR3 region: CASFLPGTAYEKLFF. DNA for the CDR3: TGTGCCAGCTTCCTTCCTGGGACAGCCTATGAAAAACTGTTTTTT.

The CDR3 coding sequence is TGTGCCAGCAGCCACAACTCGGGACGAATCACAGATACGCAGTATTTT. As protein: CASSHNSGRITDTQYF. The chain joins TRBV4-2 to TRBJ2-3; D is tentatively TRBD1 or TRBD2 (5 bases each). Per germline, CDR1 LGHNA and CDR2 YNFKEQ. Trimming removed 3 bases from V and 2 bases from J, with 15 bases in between. CDR3 length: 16 amino acids.

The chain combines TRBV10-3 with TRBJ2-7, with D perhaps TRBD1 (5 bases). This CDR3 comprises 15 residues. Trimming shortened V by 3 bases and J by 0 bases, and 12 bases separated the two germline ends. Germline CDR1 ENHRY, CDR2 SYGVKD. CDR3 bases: TGTGCCATCAGTGAACCAGGGCGGACCTCCTACGAGCAGTACTTC. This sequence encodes CAISEPGRTSYEQYF.

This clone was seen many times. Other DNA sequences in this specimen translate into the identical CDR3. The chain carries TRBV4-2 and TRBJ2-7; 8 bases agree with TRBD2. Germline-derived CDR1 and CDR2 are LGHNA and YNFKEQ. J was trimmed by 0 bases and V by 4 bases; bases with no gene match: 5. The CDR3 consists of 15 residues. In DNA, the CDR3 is TGTGCCAGCAGCCTCTCCGGGACTAGCTCCTACGAGCAGTACTTC. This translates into CASSLSGTSSYEQYF.

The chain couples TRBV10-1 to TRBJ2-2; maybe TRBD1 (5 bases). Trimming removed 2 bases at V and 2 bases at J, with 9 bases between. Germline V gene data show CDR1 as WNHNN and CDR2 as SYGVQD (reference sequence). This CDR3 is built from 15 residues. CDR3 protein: CASSETGVNTGELFF. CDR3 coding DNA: TGCGCCAGCAGTGAGACAGGCGTAAACACCGGGGAGCTGTTTTTT.

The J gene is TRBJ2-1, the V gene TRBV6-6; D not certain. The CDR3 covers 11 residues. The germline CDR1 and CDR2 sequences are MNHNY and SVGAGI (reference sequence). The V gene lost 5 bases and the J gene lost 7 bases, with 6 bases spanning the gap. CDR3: CASSTVNEQFF. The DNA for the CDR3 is TGTGCCAGCAGTACGGTAAATGAGCAGTTCTTC.

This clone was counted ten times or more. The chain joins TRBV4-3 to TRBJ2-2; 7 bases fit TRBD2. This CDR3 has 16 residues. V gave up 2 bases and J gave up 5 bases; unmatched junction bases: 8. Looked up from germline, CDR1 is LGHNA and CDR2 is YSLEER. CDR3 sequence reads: CASSQPSGHLTGELFF. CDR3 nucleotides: TGCGCCAGCAGCCAACCTAGCGGACACCTTACCGGGGAGCTGTTTTTT.

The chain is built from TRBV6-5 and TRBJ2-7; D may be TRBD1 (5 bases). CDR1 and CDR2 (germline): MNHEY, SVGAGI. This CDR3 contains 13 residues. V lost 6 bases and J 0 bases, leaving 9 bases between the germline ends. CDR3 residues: CASRPTASYEQYF. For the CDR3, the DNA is TGTGCCAGCAGACCGACAGCCTCCTACGAGCAGTACTTC.

The CDR3 reads CAWVQLGTGNTEAFF. The CDR3 nucleotides are TGTGCCTGGGTGCAACTCGGGACGGGGAACACTGAAGCTTTCTTT. The chain has TRBV30 and TRBJ1-1, with a possible D match to TRBD1 (5 bases). CDR1 is GTSNPN, CDR2 SVGIG, per germline (reference sequence). V was pared by 5 bases and J by 1 base, with 17 bases between. CDR3 length equals 15 residues. Using reference TRBV30 and TRBJ1-1 for the parts outside the CDR3, the full variable domain is SQTIHQWPATLVQPVGSPLSLECTVEGTSNPNLYWYRQAAGRGLQLLFYSVGIGQISSEVPQNLSASRPQDRQFILSSKKLLLSDSGFYLCAWVQLGTGNTEAFFGQGTRLTVV.

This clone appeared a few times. For the CDR3, the DNA is TGTGCCAGCAGATGGGGCGGCCAGGAGACCCAGTACTTC. The encoded protein is CASRWGGQETQYF. The chain employs TRBV6-5 and TRBJ2-5; D is possibly TRBD1 (5 bases). Trimming stripped 6 bases from V and 5 bases from J, with 13 bases between. This CDR3 contains 13 residues. Germline-derived CDR1 and CDR2 are MNHEY and SVGAGI.

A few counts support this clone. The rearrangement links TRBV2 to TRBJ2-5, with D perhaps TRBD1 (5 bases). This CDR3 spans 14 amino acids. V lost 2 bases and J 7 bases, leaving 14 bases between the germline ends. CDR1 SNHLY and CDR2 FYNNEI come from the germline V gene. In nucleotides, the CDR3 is TGTGCCAGCAGTGAAAGGGCAGGGATGGGGACCCAGTACTTC. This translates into CASSERAGMGTQYF.

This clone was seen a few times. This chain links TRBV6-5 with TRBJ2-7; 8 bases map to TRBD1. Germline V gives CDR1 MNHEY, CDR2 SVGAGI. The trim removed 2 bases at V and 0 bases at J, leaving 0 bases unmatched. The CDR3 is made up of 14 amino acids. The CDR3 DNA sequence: TGTGCCAGCAGTTACACAGGGGGCTCCTACGAGCAGTACTTC. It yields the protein CASSYTGGSYEQYF.

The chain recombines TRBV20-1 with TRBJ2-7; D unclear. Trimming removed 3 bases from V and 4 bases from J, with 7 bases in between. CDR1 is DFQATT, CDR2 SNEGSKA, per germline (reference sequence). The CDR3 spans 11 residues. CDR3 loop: CSASREYEQYF. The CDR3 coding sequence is TGCAGTGCTAGCCGAGAGTACGAGCAGTACTTC.

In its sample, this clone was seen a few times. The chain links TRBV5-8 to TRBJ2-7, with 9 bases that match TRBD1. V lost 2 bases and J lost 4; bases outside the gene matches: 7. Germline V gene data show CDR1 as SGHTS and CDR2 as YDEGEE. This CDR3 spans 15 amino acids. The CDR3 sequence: CASSFKGQGYYEQYF. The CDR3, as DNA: TGTGCCAGCAGCTTCAAGGGACAGGGTTATTACGAGCAGTACTTC.

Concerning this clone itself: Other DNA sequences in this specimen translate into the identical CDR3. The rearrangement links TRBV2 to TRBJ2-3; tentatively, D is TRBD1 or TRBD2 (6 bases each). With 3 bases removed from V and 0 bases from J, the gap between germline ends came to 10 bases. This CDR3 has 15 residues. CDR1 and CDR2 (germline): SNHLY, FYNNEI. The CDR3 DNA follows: TGTGCCAGCAGTGACGGGGGCGGGAGCACAGATACGCAGTATTTT. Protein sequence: CASSDGGGSTDTQYF.

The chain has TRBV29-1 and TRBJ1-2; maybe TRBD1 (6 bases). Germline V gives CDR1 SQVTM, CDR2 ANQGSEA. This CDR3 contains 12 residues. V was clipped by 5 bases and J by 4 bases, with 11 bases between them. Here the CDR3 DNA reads TGCAGCGTTCAAGGACAGCCCTATGGCTACACCTTC. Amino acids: CSVQGQPYGYTF.

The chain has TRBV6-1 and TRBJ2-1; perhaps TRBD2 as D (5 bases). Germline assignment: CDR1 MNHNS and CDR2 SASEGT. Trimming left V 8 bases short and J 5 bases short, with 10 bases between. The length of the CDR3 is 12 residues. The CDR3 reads CASRGFNNEQFF. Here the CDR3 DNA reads TGTGCCAGCCGAGGGTTCAACAATGAGCAGTTCTTC.

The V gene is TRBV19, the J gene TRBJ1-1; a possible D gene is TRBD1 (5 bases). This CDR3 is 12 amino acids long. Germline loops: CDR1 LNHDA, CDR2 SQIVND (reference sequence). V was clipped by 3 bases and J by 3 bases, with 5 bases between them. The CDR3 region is CASSMTDTEAFF. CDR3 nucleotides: TGTGCCAGTAGTATGACAGACACTGAAGCTTTCTTT.

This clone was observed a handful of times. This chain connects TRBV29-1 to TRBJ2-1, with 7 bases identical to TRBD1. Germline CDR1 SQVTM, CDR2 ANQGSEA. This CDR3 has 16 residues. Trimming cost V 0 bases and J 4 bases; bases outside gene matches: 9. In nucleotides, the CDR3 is TGCAGCGTTGAAGACCCCACAGGGACAGTGTACAATGAGCAGTTCTTC. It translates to CSVEDPTGTVYNEQFF.

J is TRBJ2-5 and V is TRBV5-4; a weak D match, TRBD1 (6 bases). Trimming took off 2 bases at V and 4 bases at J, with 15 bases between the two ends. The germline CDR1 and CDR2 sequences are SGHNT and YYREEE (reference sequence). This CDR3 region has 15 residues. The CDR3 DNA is TGTGCCAGCAGCTTTGGGGCCAGGGGCGCAGAGACCCAGTACTTC. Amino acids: CASSFGARGAETQYF.

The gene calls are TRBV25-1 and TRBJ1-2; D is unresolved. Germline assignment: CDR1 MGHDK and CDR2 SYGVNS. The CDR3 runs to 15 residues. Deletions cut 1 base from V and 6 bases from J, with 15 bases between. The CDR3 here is CASSEFIRGRDGYTF. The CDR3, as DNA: TGTGCCAGCAGTGAATTCATTCGAGGGCGGGATGGCTACACCTTC.

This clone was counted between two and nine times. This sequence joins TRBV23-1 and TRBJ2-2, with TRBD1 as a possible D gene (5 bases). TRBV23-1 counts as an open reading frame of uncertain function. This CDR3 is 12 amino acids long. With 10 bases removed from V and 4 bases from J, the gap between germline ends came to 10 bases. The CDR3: CAIEDSTGELFF. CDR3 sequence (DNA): TGCGCCATCGAAGACAGCACCGGGGAGCTGTTTTTT.

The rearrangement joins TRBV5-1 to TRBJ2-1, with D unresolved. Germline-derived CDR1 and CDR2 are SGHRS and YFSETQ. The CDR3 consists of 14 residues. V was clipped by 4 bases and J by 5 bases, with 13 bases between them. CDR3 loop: CASSASVADNEQFF. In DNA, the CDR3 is TGCGCCAGCAGCGCGAGCGTTGCGGACAATGAGCAGTTCTTC.

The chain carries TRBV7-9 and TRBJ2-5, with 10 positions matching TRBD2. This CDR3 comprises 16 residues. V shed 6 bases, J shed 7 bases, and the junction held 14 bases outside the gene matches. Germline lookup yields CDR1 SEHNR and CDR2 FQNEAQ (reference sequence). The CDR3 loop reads CASRRLAGPLGWTQYF. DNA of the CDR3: TGTGCCAGCAGAAGACTAGCGGGTCCCCTCGGGTGGACCCAGTACTTC.

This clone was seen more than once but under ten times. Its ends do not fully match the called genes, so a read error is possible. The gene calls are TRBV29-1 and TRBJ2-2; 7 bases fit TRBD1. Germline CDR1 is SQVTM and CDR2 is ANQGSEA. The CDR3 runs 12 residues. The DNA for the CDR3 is TGCAGCGGTAGGGGGCACACCAGGGAGCTGTTTTTT. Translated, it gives CSGRGHTRELFF.

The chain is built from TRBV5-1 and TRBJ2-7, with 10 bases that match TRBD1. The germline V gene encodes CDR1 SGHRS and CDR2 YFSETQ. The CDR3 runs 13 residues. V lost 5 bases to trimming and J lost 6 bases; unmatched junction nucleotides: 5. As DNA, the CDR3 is TGCGCCAGCAGTCGGACAGGGGGTATCGAGCAGTACTTC. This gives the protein CASSRTGGIEQYF.

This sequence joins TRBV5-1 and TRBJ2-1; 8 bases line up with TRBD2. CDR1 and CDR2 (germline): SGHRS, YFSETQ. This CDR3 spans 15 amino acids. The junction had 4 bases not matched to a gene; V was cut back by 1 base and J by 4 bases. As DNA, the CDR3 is TGCGCCAGCAGCTTGTACGGGAGGGGTTACAATGAGCAGTTCTTC. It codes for CASSLYGRGYNEQFF.